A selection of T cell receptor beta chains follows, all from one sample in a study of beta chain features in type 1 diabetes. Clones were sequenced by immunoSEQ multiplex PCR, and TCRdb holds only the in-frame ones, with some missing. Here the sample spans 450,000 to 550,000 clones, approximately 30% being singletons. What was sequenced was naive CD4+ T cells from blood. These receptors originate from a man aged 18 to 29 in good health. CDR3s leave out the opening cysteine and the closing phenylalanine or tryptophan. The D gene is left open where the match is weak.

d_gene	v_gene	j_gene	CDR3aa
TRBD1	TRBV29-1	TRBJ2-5	SVDGQGRETQY
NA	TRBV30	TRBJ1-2	AWSQRRGTNYGYT
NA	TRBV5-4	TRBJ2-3	ASSPRTRTDTQY
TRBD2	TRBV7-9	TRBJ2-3	ASSPRAGEDTQY
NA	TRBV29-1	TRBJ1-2	SVDAYGYT
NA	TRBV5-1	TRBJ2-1	ASSLGSFSYNEQF
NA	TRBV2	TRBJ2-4	ASSDRENIQY
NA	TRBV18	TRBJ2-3	ASSPDTDTQY
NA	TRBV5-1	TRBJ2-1	ASSFSGGNNEQF
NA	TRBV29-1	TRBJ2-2	SVVFGRMNTGELF
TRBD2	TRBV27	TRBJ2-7	ASSLSGRYSYEQY
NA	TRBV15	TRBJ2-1	ATSRDPGTYNEQF
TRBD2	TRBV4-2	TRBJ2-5	ASSQDGLAGGETQY
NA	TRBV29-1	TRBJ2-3	SALSGADTQY
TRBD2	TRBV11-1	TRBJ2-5	ASSSLAGGQETQY
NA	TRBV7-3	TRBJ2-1	ASSSTPPKF
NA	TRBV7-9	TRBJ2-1	ASSLAGAYNEQF
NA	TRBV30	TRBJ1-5	AWNGGFSNQPQH
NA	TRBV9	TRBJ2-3	ASSVVESTDTQY
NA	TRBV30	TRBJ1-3	AWSAVLTGNTIY
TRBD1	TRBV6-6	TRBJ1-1	ASRQDRGGNTEAF
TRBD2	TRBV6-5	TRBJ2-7	ATSAGRESPRY
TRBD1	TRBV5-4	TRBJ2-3	ASSWGTVDTDTQY
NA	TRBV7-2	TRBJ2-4	ASSPSRGLNIQY
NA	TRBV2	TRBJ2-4	ASRRDLGNIQY
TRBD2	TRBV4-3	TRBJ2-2	ASSPSGTSGPGELF
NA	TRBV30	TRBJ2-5	AWSVRGTQY
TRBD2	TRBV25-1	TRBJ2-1	ASRTDSREEGYNEQF
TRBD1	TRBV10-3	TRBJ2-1	AISEEATGSGNEQF
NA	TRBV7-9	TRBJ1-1	ASSLVVSTEAF
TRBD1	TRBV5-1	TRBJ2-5	ASSLARGQETQY
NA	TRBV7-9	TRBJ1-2	ASTIAGINYGYT
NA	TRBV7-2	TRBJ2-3	ASSLDRVSDTQY
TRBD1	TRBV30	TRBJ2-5	AWSSTGGWETQY
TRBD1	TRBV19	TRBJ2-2	ASSLRQGPTGELF
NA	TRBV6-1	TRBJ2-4	ASSEIRQAKNIQY
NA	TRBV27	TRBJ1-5	ASSLEGGGQPQH
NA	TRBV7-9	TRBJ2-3	ASSASTDTQY
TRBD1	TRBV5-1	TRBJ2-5	ASSSLGQWETQY
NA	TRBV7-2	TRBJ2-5	ASTQSGGSWGETQY
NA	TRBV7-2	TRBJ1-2	ASSLDSGGIPYGYT
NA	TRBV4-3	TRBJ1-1	ASSQVWGLNTEAF
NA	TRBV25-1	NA	ASSELFGVEQY
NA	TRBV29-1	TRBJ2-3	SVDPGLG
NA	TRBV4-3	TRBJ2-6	ASSQAGGPSSGANVLT
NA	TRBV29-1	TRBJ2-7	SVEGGYPSYEQY
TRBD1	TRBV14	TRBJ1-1	ASSLQGTEAF
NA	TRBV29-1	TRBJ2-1	SGSYRVRLNEQF
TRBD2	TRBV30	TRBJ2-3	AWSVRGGGTDTQY
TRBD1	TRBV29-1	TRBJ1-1	SVGGTAEAF
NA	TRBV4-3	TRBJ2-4	ASSQERRQSVLNIQY
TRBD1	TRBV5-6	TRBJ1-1	ASIYRGQGGGGAF
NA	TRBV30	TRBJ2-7	AWTPGQRAYEQY
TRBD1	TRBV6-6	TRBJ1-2	ASRPPGGNGYGYT